A selection of T cell receptor beta chains follows, all from one sample in a study of persistence of HIV-infected CD4 T cells. The antigens for these receptors are not known. Produced via immunoSEQ multiplex PCR; TCRdb's table is partial and in-frame only. The sample yields roughly 35,000 clones, approximately 84% seen once. The sequenced sample was CD4+ T cells sorted from PBMCs after roughly 18-hour stimulation, obtained from a patient who received antiretroviral therapy. The source is an adult man with HIV who was CMV-seropositive. CDR3s include the opening cysteine and the closing phenylalanine or tryptophan. D genes are given only for firm matches. For some rows the clone size is stated as once, few or many, or as a class when expanded; others skip it.

J gene	clone size	V gene	D gene	CDR3 protein	CDR3 DNA
TRBJ1-2	NA	TRBV6-5	NA	CASNPLGDGYGYTF	TGTGCCAGCAACCCCCTGGGGGACGGATATGGCTACACCTTC
TRBJ1-3	NA	TRBV3-1/TRBV3-2	NA	CASSQWRLGAGNTIYF	TGTGCCAGCAGCCAATGGAGGTTGGGGGCTGGAAACACCATATATTTT
TRBJ1-1	NA	TRBV6-5	TRBD1	CASSYTRTGNTEAFF	TGTGCCAGCAGTTACACCCGGACAGGGAACACTGAAGCTTTCTTT
TRBJ2-6	NA	TRBV7-9	TRBD1	CANGQGPSYSGANVLTF	TGTGCCAACGGACAGGGACCTTCTTACTCTGGGGCCAACGTCCTGACTTTC
TRBJ2-1	NA	TRBV7-6	TRBD1	CASSLGQGDYNEQFF	TGTGCCAGCAGCTTAGGACAGGGAGATTACAATGAGCAGTTCTTC
TRBJ2-3	NA	TRBV6-6	NA	CASSYLGASTDTQYF	TGTGCCAGCAGTTACCTAGGGGCTAGCACAGATACGCAGTATTTT
TRBJ1-6	NA	TRBV19	TRBD1	CASTSSARTGVNSPLHF	TGTGCCAGTACCAGTTCGGCGAGGACAGGGGTAAATTCACCCCTCCACTTT
TRBJ2-3	NA	TRBV20-1	TRBD2	CSASTSAGTSGFTDTQYF	TGCAGTGCTAGTACTTCGGCCGGGACTAGCGGGTTCACAGATACGCAGTATTTT
TRBJ1-2	few	TRBV28	NA	CASTNRAAGYTF	TGTGCCAGCACCAACCGGGCGGCTGGCTACACCTTC
TRBJ2-3	NA	TRBV6-5	NA	CASSLAVGSTDTQYF	TGTGCCAGCAGTTTAGCGGTGGGAAGCACAGATACGCAGTATTTT
TRBJ2-3	NA	TRBV3-1/TRBV3-2	TRBD2	CASSQFRGAGDTDTQYF	TGTGCCAGCAGCCAGTTTCGGGGAGCGGGGGACACAGATACGCAGTATTTT
TRBJ2-7	NA	TRBV28	NA	CASSLNRGGEQYF	TGTGCCAGCAGTTTAAACAGGGGAGGTGAGCAGTACTTC
TRBJ2-7	NA	TRBV19	TRBD1	CASRGSGTGNSYEQYF	TGTGCCAGTAGGGGCTCCGGGACAGGGAACTCCTACGAGCAGTACTTC
TRBJ1-3	NA	TRBV15	NA	CATSRDGRGGRISGNTIYF	TGTGCCACCAGCAGAGATGGGAGGGGGGGTAGGATCTCTGGAAACACCATATATTTT
TRBJ1-2	once	TRBV18	NA	CASSPGLEGGYTF	TGTGCCAGCTCCCCGGGTTTGGAGGGAGGCTACACCTTC
TRBJ1-2	NA	TRBV5-4	NA	CASSFPIGSGYTF	TGTGCCAGCAGCTTCCCGATTGGAAGTGGCTACACCTTC
TRBJ1-5	NA	TRBV6-5	NA	CASSARVFGNQPQHF	TGTGCCAGCAGCGCCAGGGTTTTCGGCAATCAGCCCCAGCATTTT
TRBJ1-1	NA	TRBV2	NA	CASTPQGIDTEAFF	TGTGCCAGCACACCCCAGGGGATTGACACTGAAGCTTTCTTT
TRBJ1-5	NA	TRBV19	NA	CASSIEHRDQPQHF	TGTGCCAGTAGTATAGAACACCGCGATCAGCCCCAGCATTTT